This TCR beta chain was obtained from a study of blood T cell repertoires in COVID-19. Study information: Samples representing acute and convalescent COVID-19 were sourced from the United States, Italy and Spain.

V trimming: 4 bases; J trimming: 3 bases; junction bases outside the gene matches: 11. The CDR3 contains 16 residues. CDR1 and CDR2 (germline): ENHRY, SYGVKD. This clone was observed a handful of times. Profiling relied on immunoSEQ multiplex PCR, and the TCRdb table lists in-frame clones only, not all of them. Of approximately 190,000 clones in the sample, around 76% were seen once. This sequence originates from a woman aged 55-70 years with COVID-19, enrolled during active disease. Sequenced material: peripheral blood. The V call is TRBV10-3, the J call TRBJ1-2; 7 bases line up with TRBD1. CDR3 residues: CAISGDSPYFDYGYTF. DNA for the CDR3: TGTGCCATCAGTGGGGACAGCCCTTATTTCGACTATGGCTACACCTTC.